This section outlines one T cell receptor beta chain sequence together with its context. V was pared by 3 bases and J by 5 bases, with 9 bases of the junction left unmatched. This CDR3 is 18 amino acids long. CDR1 is SGHVS and CDR2 is FQNEAQ in the germline V gene. The sample originates from a study of blood T cell repertoires in COVID-19. Across the study: The United States, Italy and Spain provided the acute and convalescent COVID-19 samples. Nucleic acid was either cDNA or gDNA, and it came from T cells, B-cell-depleted T cells, or PBMCs.

As handled by the study authors: From reference gene primer amplification, estimates of nucleated cell counts were derived. The table came from immunoSEQ multiplex PCR; TCRdb's copy has only in-frame clones and leaves some out. Clonal size and the V and J genes are those of that table, whereas D and trimming came from the DNA. The sample consists of roughly 35,000 clones, roughly 92% of them appearing once. What was sequenced was peripheral blood. This clonotype originated in a human donor in a cohort sampled during active COVID-19. This chain links TRBV7-8 with TRBJ2-2, with 13 positions matching TRBD2. CDR3 DNA sequence: TGTGCCAGCAGCTTTCCCGGACTAGCGGGAGTTCAGACCGGGGAGCTGTTTTTT. Its protein product is CASSFPGLAGVQTGELFF.